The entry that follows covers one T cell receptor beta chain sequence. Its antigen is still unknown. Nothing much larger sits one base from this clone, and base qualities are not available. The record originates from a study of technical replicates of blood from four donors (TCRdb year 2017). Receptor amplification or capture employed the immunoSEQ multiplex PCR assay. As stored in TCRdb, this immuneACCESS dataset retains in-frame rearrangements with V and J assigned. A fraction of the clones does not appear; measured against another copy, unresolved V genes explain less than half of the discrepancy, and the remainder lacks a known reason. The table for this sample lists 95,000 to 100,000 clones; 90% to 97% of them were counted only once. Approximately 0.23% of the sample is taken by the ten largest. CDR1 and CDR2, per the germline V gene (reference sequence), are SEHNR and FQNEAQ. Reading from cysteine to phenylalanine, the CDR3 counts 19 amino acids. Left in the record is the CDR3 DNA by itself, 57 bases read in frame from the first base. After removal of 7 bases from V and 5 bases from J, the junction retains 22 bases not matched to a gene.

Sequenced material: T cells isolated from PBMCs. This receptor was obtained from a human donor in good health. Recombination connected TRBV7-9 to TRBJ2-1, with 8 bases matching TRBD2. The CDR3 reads CASNPSVAGGSSFDNEQFF. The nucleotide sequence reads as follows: TGTGCCAGCAACCCGTCGGTTGCGGGAGGATCCTCCTTCGACAATGAGCAGTTCTTC.